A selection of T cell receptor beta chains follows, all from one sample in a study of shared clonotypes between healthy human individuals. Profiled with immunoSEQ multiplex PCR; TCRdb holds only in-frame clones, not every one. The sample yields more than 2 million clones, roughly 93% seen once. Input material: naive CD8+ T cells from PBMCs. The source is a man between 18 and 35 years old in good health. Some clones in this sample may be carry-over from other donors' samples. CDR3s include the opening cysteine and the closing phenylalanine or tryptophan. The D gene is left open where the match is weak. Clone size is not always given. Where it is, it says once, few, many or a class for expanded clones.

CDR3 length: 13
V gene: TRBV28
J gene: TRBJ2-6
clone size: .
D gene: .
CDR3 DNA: TGTGCCAGCAGCCTGGCCGGGGCCAACGTCCTGACTTTC
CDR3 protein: CASSLAGANVLTF

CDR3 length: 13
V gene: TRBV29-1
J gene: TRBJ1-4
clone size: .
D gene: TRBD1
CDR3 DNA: TGCAGCGCTAGGACAGGGGCTAATGAAAAACTGTTTTTT
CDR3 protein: CSARTGANEKLFF

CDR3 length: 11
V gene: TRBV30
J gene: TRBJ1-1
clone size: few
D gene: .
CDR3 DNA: TGTGCCTGGAGTCGGGGCACTGAAGCTTTCTTT
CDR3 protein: CAWSRGTEAFF

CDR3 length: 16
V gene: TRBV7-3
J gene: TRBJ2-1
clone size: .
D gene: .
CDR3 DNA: TGTGCCAGCAGCTTGGGCCCCGGGAGCTCCTACAATGAGCAGTTCTTC
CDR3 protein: CASSLGPGSSYNEQFF

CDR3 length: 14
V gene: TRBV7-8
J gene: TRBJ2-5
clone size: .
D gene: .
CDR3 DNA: TGTGCCAGCAGCTTATCCGGTGTCCAAGAGACCCAGTACTTC
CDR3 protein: CASSLSGVQETQYF

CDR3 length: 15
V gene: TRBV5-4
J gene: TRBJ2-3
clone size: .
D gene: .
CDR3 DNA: TGTGCCAGCAGCTCAAGCCGGGACCAACGGGATACGCAGTATTTT
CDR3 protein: CASSSSRDQRDTQYF

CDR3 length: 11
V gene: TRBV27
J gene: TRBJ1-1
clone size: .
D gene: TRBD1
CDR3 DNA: TGTGCCAGCACAGGGGGCACTGAAGCTTTCTTT
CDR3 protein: CASTGGTEAFF

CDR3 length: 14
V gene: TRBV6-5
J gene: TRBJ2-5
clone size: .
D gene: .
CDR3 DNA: TGTGCCAGCACCCACGGGGGCTACCAAGAGACCCAGTACTTC
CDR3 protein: CASTHGGYQETQYF

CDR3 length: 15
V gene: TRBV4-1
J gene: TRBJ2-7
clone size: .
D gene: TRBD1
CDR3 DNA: TGCGCCAGCAGCCAAAACCCGGGACAGTACTACGAGCAGTACTTC
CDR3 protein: CASSQNPGQYYEQYF

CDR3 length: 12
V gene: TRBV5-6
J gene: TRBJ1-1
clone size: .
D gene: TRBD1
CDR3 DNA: TGTGCCAGCAGCTCGGGACAGCTTGAAGCTTTCTTT
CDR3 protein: CASSSGQLEAFF

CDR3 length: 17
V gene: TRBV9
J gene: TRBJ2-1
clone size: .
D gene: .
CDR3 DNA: TGTGCCAGCAGCGTATACCGTGAAGGGAGTCCAATCAATGAGCAGTTCTTC
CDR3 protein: CASSVYREGSPINEQFF

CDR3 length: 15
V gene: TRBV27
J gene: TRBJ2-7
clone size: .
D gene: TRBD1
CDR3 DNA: TGTGCCAGCAGTCCCGGACAGGGGGCTTGGTACGAGCAGTACTTC
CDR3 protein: CASSPGQGAWYEQYF

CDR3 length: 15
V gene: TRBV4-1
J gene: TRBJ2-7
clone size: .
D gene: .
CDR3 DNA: TGCGCCAGCAGCCAAGTAGAGGGAAAGCCCTACGAGCAGTACTTC
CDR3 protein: CASSQVEGKPYEQYF

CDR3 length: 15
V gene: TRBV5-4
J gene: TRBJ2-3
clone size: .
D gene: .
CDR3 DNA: TGTGCCAGCAGCTTGGTGGGCAGGGCAACAGATACGCAGTATTTT
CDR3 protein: CASSLVGRATDTQYF

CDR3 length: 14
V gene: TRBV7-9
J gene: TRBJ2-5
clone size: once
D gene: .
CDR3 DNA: TGTGCCAGCAGCCTTTCCAGGCCCCGGGAGACCCAGTACTTC
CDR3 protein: CASSLSRPRETQYF

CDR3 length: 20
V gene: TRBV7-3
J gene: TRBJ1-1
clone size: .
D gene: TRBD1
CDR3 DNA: TGTGCCAGCAGCTTATTTAGTAAGAGACAGGGGGCCATTATGAACACTGAAGCTTTCTTT
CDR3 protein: CASSLFSKRQGAIMNTEAFF

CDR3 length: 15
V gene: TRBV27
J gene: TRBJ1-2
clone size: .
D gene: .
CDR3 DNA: TGTGCCAGCAGGGCGGGAGGGGAGTTCAGCTATGGCTACACCTTC
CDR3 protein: CASRAGGEFSYGYTF

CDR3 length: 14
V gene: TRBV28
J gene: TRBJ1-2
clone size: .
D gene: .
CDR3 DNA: TGTGCCAGCAGTTTTTCCGTTTCAGGGATCGGCTACACCTTC
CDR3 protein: CASSFSVSGIGYTF

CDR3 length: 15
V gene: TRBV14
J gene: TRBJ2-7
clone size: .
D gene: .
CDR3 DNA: TGTGCCAGCAGCCATGGGACATTTCAGCGGGCCGAGCAGTACTTC
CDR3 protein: CASSHGTFQRAEQYF

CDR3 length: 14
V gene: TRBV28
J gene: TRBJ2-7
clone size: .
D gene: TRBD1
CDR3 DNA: TGTGCCAGCAGTGTCGACAGGGGAGTCTACGAGCAGTACTTC
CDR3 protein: CASSVDRGVYEQYF

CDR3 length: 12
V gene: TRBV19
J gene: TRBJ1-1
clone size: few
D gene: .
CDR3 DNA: TGTGCCAGTGCCCCCCTGGGAACTGAAGCTTTCTTT
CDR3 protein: CASAPLGTEAFF

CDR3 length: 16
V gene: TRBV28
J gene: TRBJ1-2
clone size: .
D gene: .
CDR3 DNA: TGTGCCAGCAGTTTAAGGGAATGGGGGGGCTACTATGGCTACACCTTC
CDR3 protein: CASSLREWGGYYGYTF

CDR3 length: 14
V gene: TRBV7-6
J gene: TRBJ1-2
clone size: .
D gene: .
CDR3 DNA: TGTGCCAGCAGCCCTGGTGGGGGGCTAGGTGGCTACACCTTC
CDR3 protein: CASSPGGGLGGYTF

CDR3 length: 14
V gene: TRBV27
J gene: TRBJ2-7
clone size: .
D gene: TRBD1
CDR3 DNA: TGTGCCAGCAGCCCGGGACAGGGCCCACGCGAGCAGTACTTC
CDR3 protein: CASSPGQGPREQYF

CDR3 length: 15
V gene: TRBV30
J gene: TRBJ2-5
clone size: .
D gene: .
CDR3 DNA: TGTGCCTGGGGCCGGACAGCAGCAGCGCAAGAGACCCAGTACTTC
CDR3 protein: CAWGRTAAAQETQYF

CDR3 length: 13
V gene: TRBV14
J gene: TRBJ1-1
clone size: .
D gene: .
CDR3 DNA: TGTGCCAGCAGCCAAGCGGGGGGGCTAGAAGCTTTCTTT
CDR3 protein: CASSQAGGLEAFF

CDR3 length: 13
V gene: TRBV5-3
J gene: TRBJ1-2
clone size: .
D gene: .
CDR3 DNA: TGTGCCAGAAGCTTGGGCAGGGGACGGGGCTACACCTTC
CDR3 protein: CARSLGRGRGYTF

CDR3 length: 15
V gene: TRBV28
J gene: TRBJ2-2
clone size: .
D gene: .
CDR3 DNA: TGTGCCAGCAGACACGGAGAAGAAGTGGGCGGGGAGCTGTTTTTT
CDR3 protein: CASRHGEEVGGELFF

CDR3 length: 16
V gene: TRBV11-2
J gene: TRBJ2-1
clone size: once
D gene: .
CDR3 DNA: TGTGCCAGCAGCTTAGGGGTTGCACAGACTTACAATGAGCAGTTCTTC
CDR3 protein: CASSLGVAQTYNEQFF

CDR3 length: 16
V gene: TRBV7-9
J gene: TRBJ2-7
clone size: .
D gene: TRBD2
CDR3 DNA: TGTGCCAGCAGCTTAGGTCCTAGCGGGGACTATAGCGAGCAGTACTTC
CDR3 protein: CASSLGPSGDYSEQYF

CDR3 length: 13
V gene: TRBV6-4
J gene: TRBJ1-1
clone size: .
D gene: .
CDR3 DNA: TGTGCCAGCAGTGACTCGACGTGGGGAGAAGCTTTCTTT
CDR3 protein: CASSDSTWGEAFF

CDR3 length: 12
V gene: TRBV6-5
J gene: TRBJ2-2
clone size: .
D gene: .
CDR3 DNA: TGTGCCAGCAGCCCGAGGGGGGGGGAGCTGTTTTTT
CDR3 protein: CASSPRGGELFF

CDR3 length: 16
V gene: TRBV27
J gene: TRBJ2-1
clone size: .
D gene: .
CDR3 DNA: TGTGCCAGCAGTTTAGATAGCGGAATAAGCTACAATGAGCAGTTCTTC
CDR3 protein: CASSLDSGISYNEQFF

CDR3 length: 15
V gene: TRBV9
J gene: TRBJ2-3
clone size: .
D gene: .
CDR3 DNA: TGTGCCAGCAGCCCCGAGGGCCAGAGCACAGATACGCAGTATTTT
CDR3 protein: CASSPEGQSTDTQYF

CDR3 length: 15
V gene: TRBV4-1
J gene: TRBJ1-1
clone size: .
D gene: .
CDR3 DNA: TGCGCCAGCAGCCAAGAAGGTGGAGGGGGCACTGAAGCTTTCTTT
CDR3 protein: CASSQEGGGGTEAFF

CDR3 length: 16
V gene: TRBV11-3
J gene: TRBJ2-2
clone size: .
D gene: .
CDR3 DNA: TGTGCCAGCAGCCCCGCACCGGCAGTCTACACCGGGGAGCTGTTTTTT
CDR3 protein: CASSPAPAVYTGELFF

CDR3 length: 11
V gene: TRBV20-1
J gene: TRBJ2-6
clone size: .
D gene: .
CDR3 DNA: TGCAGTGCTAGAGTTCCGAACGTCCTGACTTTC
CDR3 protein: CSARVPNVLTF

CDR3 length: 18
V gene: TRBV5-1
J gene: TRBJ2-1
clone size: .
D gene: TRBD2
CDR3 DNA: TGCGCCAGCAGCTTGTTGATCGGGCTAGCGGGACTTGTGGATGAGCAGTTCTTC
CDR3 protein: CASSLLIGLAGLVDEQFF

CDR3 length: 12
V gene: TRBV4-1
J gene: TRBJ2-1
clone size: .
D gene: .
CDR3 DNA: TGCGCCAGCAGCCAAGATAATCCTGAGCAGTTCTTC
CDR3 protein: CASSQDNPEQFF

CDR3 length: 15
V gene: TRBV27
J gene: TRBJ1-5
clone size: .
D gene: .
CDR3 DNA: TGTGCCAGCAGTCCCGGGATGGGGAGCAATCAGCCCCAGCATTTT
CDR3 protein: CASSPGMGSNQPQHF

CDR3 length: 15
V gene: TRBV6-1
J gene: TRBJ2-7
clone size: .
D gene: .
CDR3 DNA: TGTGCCAGCAGTGAACTCCTAGTTCATTGGTACGAGCAGTACTTC
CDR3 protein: CASSELLVHWYEQYF

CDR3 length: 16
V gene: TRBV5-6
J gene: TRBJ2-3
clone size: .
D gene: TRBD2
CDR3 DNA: TGTGCCAGCAGCTTGGATCAAACTAGCGGGAGAGATACGCAGTATTTT
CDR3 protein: CASSLDQTSGRDTQYF

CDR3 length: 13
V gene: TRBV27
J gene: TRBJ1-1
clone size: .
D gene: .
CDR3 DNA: TGTGCCAGCAGTTTAGGCAGAGTCACTGAAGCTTTCTTT
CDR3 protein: CASSLGRVTEAFF

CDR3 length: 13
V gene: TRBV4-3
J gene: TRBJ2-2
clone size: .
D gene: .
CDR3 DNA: TGCGCCAGCAGCCATGTCCCAGCCGGGGAGCTGTTTTTT
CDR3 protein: CASSHVPAGELFF

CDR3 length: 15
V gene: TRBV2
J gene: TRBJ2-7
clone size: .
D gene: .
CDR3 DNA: TGTGCCAGCAGTGGCCGGAGCGCTAGCTCCTACGAGCAGTACTTC
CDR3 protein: CASSGRSASSYEQYF